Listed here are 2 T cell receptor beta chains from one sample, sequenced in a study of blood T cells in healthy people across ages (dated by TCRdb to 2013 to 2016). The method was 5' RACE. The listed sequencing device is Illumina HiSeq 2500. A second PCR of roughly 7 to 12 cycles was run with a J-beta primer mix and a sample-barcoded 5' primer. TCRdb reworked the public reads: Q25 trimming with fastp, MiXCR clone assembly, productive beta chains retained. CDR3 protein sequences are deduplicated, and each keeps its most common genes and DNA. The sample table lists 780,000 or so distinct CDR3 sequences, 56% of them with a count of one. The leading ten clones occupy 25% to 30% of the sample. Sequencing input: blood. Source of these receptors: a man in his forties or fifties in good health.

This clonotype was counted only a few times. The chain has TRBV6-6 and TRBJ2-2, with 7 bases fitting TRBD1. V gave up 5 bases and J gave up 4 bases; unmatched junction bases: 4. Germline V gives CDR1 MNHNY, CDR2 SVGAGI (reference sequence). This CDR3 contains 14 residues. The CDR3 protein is CASSPRGRTGELFF. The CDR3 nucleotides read TGTGCCAGCAGTCCTAGGGGGCGCACCGGGGAGCTGTTTTTT.

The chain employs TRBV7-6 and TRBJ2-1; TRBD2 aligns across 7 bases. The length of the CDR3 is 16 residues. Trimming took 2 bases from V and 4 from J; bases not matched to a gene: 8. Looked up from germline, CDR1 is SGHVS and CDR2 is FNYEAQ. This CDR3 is CASSLSGGGRYNEQFF. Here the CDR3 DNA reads TGTGCCAGCAGCTTATCAGGCGGGGGTCGGTACAATGAGCAGTTCTTC.